This T cell receptor (beta chain) was documented in a study of CD8+CD57+ T cells in acquired aplastic anemia. The CDR3 is made up of 15 amino acids. Germline-derived CDR1 and CDR2 are SEHNR and FQNEAQ (reference sequence). V lost 2 bases to trimming and J lost 4 bases, with 14 bases between them. Patients who underwent sequencing had shown CD8+CD57+ cell expansion by flow cytometry. Every patient was diagnosed with severe acquired aplastic anemia. By the time of blood sampling, patients had still received no therapy. Profiles of TCR beta VDJ and CDR3 were generated from a genomic DNA template. TCRdb re-called the reads with MiXCR, one entry per CDR3 protein. The table has a few hundred thousand distinct CDR3 sequences, under 55% seen once.

Sequencing used sorted CD4+, CD8+, or CD8+CD57+ T cells (not recorded which) from PBMCs. The V gene is TRBV7-9, the J gene TRBJ1-1; TRBD1 might be the D (6 bases). The TCR sequence derives from a human donor with aplastic anemia. The DNA of the CDR3 is TGTGCCAGCAGCTTAAGGGGTCCGACAGGCACTGAAGCTTTCTTT. Its protein is CASSLRGPTGTEAFF.